This is a list of T cell receptor beta chains from one sample in a study of blood T cell dynamics during melanoma immunotherapy. The repertoire was sequenced with immunoSEQ multiplex PCR; TCRdb's copy has only in-frame clones and lacks some. Here the sample spans around 13,000 clones, 86% being singletons. Sample: blood, taken from a patient treated with checkpoint blockade. The receptors shown here come from a human donor with melanoma. Both conserved end residues are trimmed from each CDR3. Clone size is stated in some rows and not others, as once, few, many or a class when expanded.

v_gene: TRBV6-5
abundance: once
j_gene: TRBJ1-1
CDR3aa: ASSAWVGSNTEAF

v_gene: TRBV5-1
abundance: NA
j_gene: TRBJ2-1
CDR3aa: ASSLGRGQDEQF

v_gene: TRBV27
abundance: NA
j_gene: TRBJ2-7
CDR3aa: ASSSRGWGSYEQY

v_gene: TRBV11-2
abundance: NA
j_gene: TRBJ1-1
CDR3aa: ASVGGLGGLNTEAF

v_gene: TRBV7-9
abundance: NA
j_gene: TRBJ1-5
CDR3aa: ASSWGQGGNQPQH

v_gene: TRBV2
abundance: NA
j_gene: TRBJ2-1
CDR3aa: ASILDSYNEQF

v_gene: TRBV7-3
abundance: NA
j_gene: TRBJ2-3
CDR3aa: ASSLWQADTQY

v_gene: TRBV11-2
abundance: NA
j_gene: TRBJ2-7
CDR3aa: ASSLVTAYEQY

v_gene: TRBV29-1
abundance: NA
j_gene: TRBJ2-3
CDR3aa: SVENPYASTDTQY

v_gene: TRBV6-6
abundance: NA
j_gene: TRBJ2-5
CDR3aa: ASVRGGGQETQY

v_gene: TRBV7-3
abundance: NA
j_gene: TRBJ2-5
CDR3aa: ASSSQPQETQY

v_gene: TRBV6-5
abundance: NA
j_gene: TRBJ1-1
CDR3aa: ASSYSLRDLAEAF

v_gene: TRBV6-1
abundance: NA
j_gene: TRBJ1-3
CDR3aa: ASSESGVWENTIY

v_gene: TRBV27
abundance: NA
j_gene: TRBJ2-1
CDR3aa: ASSSGAGTVSYNEQF

v_gene: TRBV28
abundance: NA
j_gene: TRBJ2-2
CDR3aa: ASSSSTGELF

v_gene: TRBV2
abundance: NA
j_gene: TRBJ2-3
CDR3aa: ASSTAPGLAGAAY

v_gene: TRBV6-4
abundance: NA
j_gene: TRBJ1-1
CDR3aa: ASSDSSRGTEAF

v_gene: TRBV7-6
abundance: NA
j_gene: TRBJ2-3
CDR3aa: ASSLFGLAGTDTQY

v_gene: TRBV5-6
abundance: once
j_gene: TRBJ1-2
CDR3aa: ASSLAGTETYGYT

v_gene: TRBV2
abundance: NA
j_gene: TRBJ2-4
CDR3aa: ASSEMGQVAKNIQY

v_gene: TRBV9
abundance: NA
j_gene: TRBJ2-1
CDR3aa: ASSVWQGWANEQF

v_gene: TRBV5-1
abundance: NA
j_gene: TRBJ1-1
CDR3aa: ASSLSYLNTEAF

v_gene: TRBV6-5
abundance: NA
j_gene: TRBJ2-4
CDR3aa: ASSKTGGNGIQY

v_gene: TRBV7-2
abundance: NA
j_gene: TRBJ1-3
CDR3aa: ASSPPGIRTGGGNTIY

v_gene: TRBV29-1
abundance: NA
j_gene: TRBJ2-7
CDR3aa: SVWTSGGGYEQY

v_gene: TRBV27
abundance: NA
j_gene: TRBJ2-7
CDR3aa: ASKSTEVTYEQY

v_gene: TRBV27
abundance: NA
j_gene: TRBJ1-2
CDR3aa: ASSLSVWGPNYGYT

v_gene: TRBV5-1
abundance: NA
j_gene: TRBJ2-1
CDR3aa: ASRVAGEGEQF

v_gene: TRBV9
abundance: NA
j_gene: TRBJ2-2
CDR3aa: ASSVNRASNTGELF

v_gene: TRBV19
abundance: once
j_gene: TRBJ1-5
CDR3aa: ASSVDRALSNQPQH

v_gene: TRBV6-1
abundance: NA
j_gene: TRBJ1-5
CDR3aa: ASSGGGAGQPQH

v_gene: TRBV10-3
abundance: NA
j_gene: TRBJ1-2
CDR3aa: AISGSAGTGRGYT

v_gene: TRBV19
abundance: NA
j_gene: TRBJ2-7
CDR3aa: ASSIGLAGGREQY

v_gene: TRBV7-8
abundance: NA
j_gene: TRBJ1-1
CDR3aa: ASSLDRLHTEAF

v_gene: TRBV5-1
abundance: NA
j_gene: TRBJ1-1
CDR3aa: ASSSERGTGAPRTEAF

v_gene: TRBV30
abundance: NA
j_gene: TRBJ1-4
CDR3aa: AWRGTGVVKLF

v_gene: TRBV6-5
abundance: NA
j_gene: TRBJ2-1
CDR3aa: ASRTSGSPYNEQF

v_gene: TRBV6-1
abundance: few
j_gene: TRBJ1-2
CDR3aa: ASPGQNLYGYT

v_gene: TRBV7-2
abundance: NA
j_gene: TRBJ2-1
CDR3aa: ASSLAWGSYNEQF

v_gene: TRBV6-5
abundance: NA
j_gene: TRBJ2-1
CDR3aa: ASSPPGGAYNEQF

v_gene: TRBV30
abundance: NA
j_gene: TRBJ2-3
CDR3aa: AWSVGQSTDTQY